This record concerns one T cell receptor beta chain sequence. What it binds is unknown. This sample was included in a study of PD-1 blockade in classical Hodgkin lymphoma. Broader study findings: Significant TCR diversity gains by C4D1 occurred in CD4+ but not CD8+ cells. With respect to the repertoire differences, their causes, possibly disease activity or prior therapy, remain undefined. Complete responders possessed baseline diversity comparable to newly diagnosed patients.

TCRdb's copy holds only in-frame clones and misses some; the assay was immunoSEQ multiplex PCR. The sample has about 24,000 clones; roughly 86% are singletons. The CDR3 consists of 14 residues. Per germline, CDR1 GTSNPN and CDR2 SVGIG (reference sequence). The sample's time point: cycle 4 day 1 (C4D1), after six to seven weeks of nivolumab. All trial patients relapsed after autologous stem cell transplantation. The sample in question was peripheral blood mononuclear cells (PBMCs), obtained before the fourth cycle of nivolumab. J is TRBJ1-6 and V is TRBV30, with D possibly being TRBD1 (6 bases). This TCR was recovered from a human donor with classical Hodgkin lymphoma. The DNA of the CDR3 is TGTGCTTCGCAGGGGAGCTCCTATAATTCACCCCTCCACTTT. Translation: CASQGSSYNSPLHF.